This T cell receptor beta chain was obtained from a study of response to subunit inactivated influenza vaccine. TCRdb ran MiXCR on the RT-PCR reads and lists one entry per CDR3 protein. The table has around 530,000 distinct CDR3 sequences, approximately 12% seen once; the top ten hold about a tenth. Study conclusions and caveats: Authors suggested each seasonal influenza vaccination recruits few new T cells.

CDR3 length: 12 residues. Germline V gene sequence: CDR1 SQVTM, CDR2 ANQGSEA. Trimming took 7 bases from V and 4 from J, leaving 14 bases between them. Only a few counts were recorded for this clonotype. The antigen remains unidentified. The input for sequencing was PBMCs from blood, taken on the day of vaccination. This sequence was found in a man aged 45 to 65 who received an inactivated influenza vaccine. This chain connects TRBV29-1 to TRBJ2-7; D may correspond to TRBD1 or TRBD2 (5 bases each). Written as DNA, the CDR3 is TGCAGCGCTTCCGGGACGAGATACGAGCAGTACTTC. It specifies CSASGTRYEQYF.